The clone carrying this TCR beta chain was counted only a few times. The CDR3 sequence is 14 residues long. Germline loops: CDR1 SEHNR, CDR2 FQNEAQ (reference sequence). V lost 0 bases and J lost 12; bases outside the gene matches: 7. Amplification yielded TCR beta CDR3 regions, with RNA transcripts as the source. The HTBI primer set was used in a first-round RT-PCR of the TCR CDR3. Via MiXCR, TCRdb re-called the multiplex PCR reads, giving one row per CDR3 protein. This sample carries hundreds of thousands of distinct CDR3 sequences, 14% of them seen once, and the ten largest clones take more than 8.5%. The data were taken from a study of T cells in Graves' hyperthyroidism and ophthalmopathy.

The V and J genes are TRBV7-9 and TRBJ2-1; 8 nucleotides agree with TRBD1. The sequenced sample was blood. This sequence was found in a woman under 30 with Graves' hyperthyroidism. This CDR3 is CASSLARGQDGQFF. Written as DNA, the CDR3 is TGTGCCAGCAGCTTAGCGCGGGGACAGGACGGGCAGTTCTTC.